Each of the 29 T cell receptor beta chains below was sequenced from the same sample in a study of prognosis after radiotherapy for stage I lung cancer (dated by TCRdb to about 2021). Sequencing instrument: Illumina HiSeq 3000. The TCR beta CDR3 region was amplified from genomic DNA by two rounds of multiplex PCR. The first PCR round used primers specific to each TRBV and TRBJ gene, with sequences filed in Chinese patent CN105087789A. TCRdb reprocessed the public reads (quality trimming at Q25 with fastp, clone calling with MiXCR) and kept in-frame beta chains. Under each unique CDR3 protein, matching rows form one entry showing the most common genes and DNA. In this sample the table shows more than 11,000 distinct CDR3 sequences, roughly 50% of which occur a single time. The top ten clonotypes cover more than 30% of the sample. Here the sequenced sample was PBMCs, taken before or after stereotactic body radiation therapy (not recorded which). These receptors all stem from a donor aged 50 or older with non-small cell lung cancer.

This clonotype was found once. This likely reflects a read error, since a far larger clone is one base away. The chain uses TRBV6-4 and TRBJ2-7, with D perhaps TRBD2 (6 bases). The CDR3 is 14 residues long. Germline V gene data show CDR1 as MRHNA and CDR2 as SNTAGT. V lost 5 bases and J lost 4, with 15 bases in between. The CDR3 coding sequence is TGTGCCAGCAGTAAAGGTGGGAGCGGGTACGAGCAGTACTTC. Translation gives CASSKGGSGYEQYF.

This clonotype was recorded only once. An end of the junction does not agree with germline; a read error may underlie this. DNA of the CDR3: TGTGCCAGTAGTATAGTACGGGGCTACGAGCATTACTTC. As protein: CASSIVRGYEHYF. V gene TRBV19 combines with J gene TRBJ2-7, with D possibly called TRBD1 or TRBD2 (5 bases each). CDR1 and CDR2 from the germline V gene are LNHDA and SQIVND (reference sequence). The CDR3 covers 13 residues.

This clonotype has only a few counts. Since a much larger clone is just one base distant, this may be a read error. V gene TRBV11-3 combines with J gene TRBJ2-2; D assignment may be TRBD1 or TRBD2 (5 bases each). Germline loops: CDR1 SGHNT, CDR2 YENEEA. The CDR3 totals 16 residues. The CDR3 nucleotides read TGTGCCAGCAGCTTAGATTCGGGGCGAAACACCTGGGAGCTGTTTTTT. As protein: CASSLDSGRNTWELFF.

V and J are TRBV11-2 and TRBJ2-7; no clear D gene. The CDR3 consists of 16 residues. Germline values: CDR1 SGHAT, CDR2 FQNNGV. V was cut by 2 bases and J by 0 bases, with 14 bases left in between. CDR3 nucleotides: TGTGCCAGCAGCTTATCCCCTGAGCTTAGCTCCTACGAGCAGTACTTC. Its protein is CASSLSPELSSYEQYF.

A remark on this clonotype: Possible read error: a much larger clone is one base away. V and J are TRBV29-1 and TRBJ2-3, with D maybe TRBD2 (5 bases). The CDR3 is 13 residues long. Germline assignment: CDR1 SQVTM and CDR2 ANQGSEA. The CDR3 reads CSLEDPEVDTQYF. CDR3 coding DNA: TGCAGCCTTGAAGACCCGGAGGTAGATACGCAGTATTTT.

This clonotype is categorized as medium-sized (0.01 to 0.1%). The CDR3: CASSLSGTSVSYEQYF. The CDR3 DNA reads as TGTGCCAGCAGTTTATCCGGGACTAGCGTCTCCTACGAGCAGTACTTC. The chain joins TRBV27 to TRBJ2-7; TRBD2 aligns across 10 bases. V shed 0 bases, J shed 0 bases, and the junction held 2 bases outside the gene matches. Germline CDR1 reads MNHEY; CDR2 reads SMNVEV (reference sequence). This CDR3 is built from 16 residues.

The genes are TRBV6-8 and TRBJ1-6; a possible D gene is TRBD1 (5 bases). The CDR3 runs to 15 residues. The V and J ends lost 4 bases and 10 bases respectively, with 17 bases between them. The germline V gene has CDR1 MNHGY and CDR2 SAAAGT. The chain's CDR3 is CASSSLRGSRSPLHF. CDR3 nucleotide sequence: TGTGCCAGCAGTTCCTTGCGGGGGTCGAGATCACCCCTCCACTTT.

Note on this clonotype: A read error is likely here: a far larger clone is one base away. The J gene is TRBJ1-2, the V gene TRBV6-5; D is unclear. The CDR3 loop spans 13 amino acids. Germline V gene lookup returns CDR1 MNHEY and CDR2 SVGAGI. Trimming stripped 9 bases from V and 2 bases from J, with 13 bases between. The CDR3 loop reads CASLHGSNYGYTF. DNA for the CDR3: TGTGCCAGTCTACATGGTTCCAACTATGGCTACACCTTC.

This clonotype is judged medium-sized. The CDR3 loop reads CASSLARGEPQHF. As DNA, the CDR3 is TGTGCCAGCAGCTTAGCCAGGGGGGAGCCCCAGCATTTT. The rearrangement uses TRBV7-6 and TRBJ1-5, with 7 bases fitting TRBD1. The V gene's germline CDR1 is SGHVS and CDR2 FNYEAQ. The junction had 1 base not matched to a gene; V was cut back by 0 bases and J by 8 bases. This CDR3 comprises 13 residues.

This clonotype is judged medium-sized. The chain joins TRBV6-1 to TRBJ1-2; D remains ambiguous. V lost 6 bases to trimming and J lost 7 bases, with 12 bases between them. Germline V gene sequence: CDR1 MNHNS, CDR2 SASEGT. The CDR3 totals 12 residues. The CDR3 protein is CASSQSSSGYTF. The CDR3, as DNA: TGTGCCAGCAGCCAAAGTTCCTCTGGCTACACCTTC.

On this clonotype itself: Germline and junction disagree at one end, which may indicate a read error. The chain employs TRBV24-1 and TRBJ2-7; no reliable D call. This CDR3 has 16 amino acids. The V gene's germline CDR1 is KGHDR and CDR2 SFDVKD. The DNA for the CDR3 is TGTGCCACCAGTTATTTGAGAGGTGTAAGATCCTACGAGCAGTACTTC. It codes for CATSYLRGVRSYEQYF.

In this sample, this clonotype turned up many times. The chain recombines TRBV6-2 or TRBV6-3 with TRBJ2-5; D possibly matches TRBD1 or TRBD2 (6 bases each). Trimming removed 7 bases at V and 5 bases at J, with 23 bases between. Germline lookup yields CDR1 MNHEY and CDR2 SVGEGT. The CDR3 spans 16 residues. The DNA of the CDR3 is TGTGCCAGCACTCCCACGCAGGAAACAGGGAGGGAGACCCAGTACTTC. It yields the protein CASTPTQETGRETQYF.

Worth noting for this clonotype: This could be a read error, since a much larger clone is one nucleotide away. The rearrangement joins TRBV7-2 to TRBJ2-5, with a weak D call TRBD2 (5 bases). Between the trimmed V and J ends, which lost 4 bases and 10 bases, there was a span of 19 bases. The CDR3 runs to 14 residues. CDR1 and CDR2 (germline): SGHTA, FQGNSA. CDR3 DNA: TGTGCCAGCAGCTCGACGGACTCGGCAGGAGGCCAGTACTTC. Residues: CASSSTDSAGGQYF.

In its sample, this clonotype was seen many times. This chain links TRBV3-1 with TRBJ2-1; D not resolved. V was clipped by 3 bases and J by 9 bases, with 18 bases between them. Germline CDR1 and CDR2: LGHDT and YNNKEL (reference sequence). CDR3 length equals 15 residues. CDR3 nucleotide sequence: TGTGCCAGCAGCCAGACCCGACGATCGGTAGGTGAGCAGTTCTTC. It specifies CASSQTRRSVGEQFF.

A word on this clonotype: A read error may account for a junction end that differs from germline. The chain joins TRBV7-9 to TRBJ2-6, with D perhaps TRBD1 or TRBD2 (5 bases each). The CDR3 is 19 amino acids. The germline V gene has CDR1 SEHNR and CDR2 FQNEAQ (reference sequence). The CDR3 sequence: CARSLVWGSPLYGANVLTF. CDR3 nucleotides: TGTGCCAGAAGCTTAGTATGGGGGTCCCCCTTATATGGGGCCAACGTCCTGACTTTC.

By share, this clonotype counts as medium-sized. The chain joins TRBV2 to TRBJ2-7; 7 nucleotides agree with TRBD2. The CDR3 is 15 amino acids. V shed 6 bases, J shed 2 bases, and the junction held 10 bases outside the gene matches. Germline V gives CDR1 SNHLY, CDR2 FYNNEI. As DNA, the CDR3 is TGTGCCAGCAGCACCCGGCGCGGGGGAGCCTACGAGCAGTACTTC. Translated: CASSTRRGGAYEQYF.

This clonotype was seen a handful of times. The rearrangement uses TRBV19 and TRBJ2-2; 12 bases line up with TRBD2. The CDR3 sequence is 17 residues long. Germline assignment: CDR1 LNHDA and CDR2 SQIVND (reference sequence). With 8 bases clipped from V and 1 base from J, the junction kept 8 bases outside the gene matches. CDR3 sequence reads: CASCLAGGPLNTGELFF. As DNA, the CDR3 is TGTGCCAGTTGTCTAGCGGGAGGGCCGTTGAACACCGGGGAGCTGTTTTTT.

Many counts were recorded for this clonotype. The V and J genes are TRBV10-3 and TRBJ2-1; 7 bases agree with TRBD1. The V gene end was trimmed by 1 base and the J gene end by 8 bases; junction bases not matched to a gene: 2. From germline, CDR1 is ENHRY and CDR2 SYGVKD. This CDR3 is built from 13 residues. CDR3 nucleotide sequence: TGTGCCATCAGTGAGTACAGGGGCGATGAGCAGTTCTTC. It translates to CAISEYRGDEQFF.

To note about this clonotype: A far larger clone is off by one base, so a read error is likely. The chain combines TRBV7-9 with TRBJ2-1, with TRBD2 identical over 7 bases. The CDR3 spans 15 residues. Germline V lookup: CDR1 SEHNR, CDR2 FQNEAQ (reference sequence). Trimming cost V 5 bases and J 8 bases; bases outside gene matches: 12. The DNA of the CDR3 is TGTGCCAGCAGCCGAAGTGGGGAGGGCGGGCATGAGCAGTTCTTC. Translation gives CASSRSGEGGHEQFF.

This clonotype appeared many times. The chain recombines TRBV19 with TRBJ2-4; no firm D call. Germline V gives CDR1 LNHDA, CDR2 SQIVND (reference sequence). The CDR3 sequence is 17 residues long. The germline V and J ends were trimmed by 6 bases and 0 bases, with 18 bases remaining between them. Here the CDR3 DNA reads TGTGCCAGTAGACCCGGGTCCCCCTCCGTAGCCAAAAACATTCAGTACTTC. It specifies CASRPGSPSVAKNIQYF.

This clonotype was counted only a few times. The chain is built from TRBV7-2 and TRBJ1-2; weak D call: TRBD1 (6 bases). Germline V gives CDR1 SGHTA, CDR2 FQGNSA. The CDR3 loop spans 15 amino acids. V lost 7 bases and J lost 3, with 18 bases in between. The CDR3 region is CASIVSTGQHYGYTF. CDR3 DNA sequence: TGTGCCAGCATAGTGTCTACGGGACAACACTATGGCTACACCTTC. The full variable domain, completed using reference TRBV7-2 and TRBJ1-2, is GAGVSQSPSNKVTEKGKDVELRCDPISGHTALYWYRQSLGQGLEFLIYFQGNSAPDKSGLPSDRFSAERTGGSVSTLTIQRTQQEDSAVYLCASIVSTGQHYGYTFGSGTRLTVV.

In the case of this clonotype: One end of the junction varies from germline; a read error may be responsible. CDR3 loop: CANSARRGQNEQHF. The CDR3 DNA follows: TGTGCCAACAGTGCCCGCAGGGGGCAGAACGAGCAGCACTTC. V gene TRBV6-1 combines with J gene TRBJ2-7, with 8 bases that match TRBD1. The CDR3 length is 14 residues. In germline, CDR1 is MNHNS, CDR2 SASEGT.

A word on this clonotype: An end of the junction differs from the germline gene, which may be a read error. The rearrangement joins TRBV9 to TRBJ2-7; D is possibly TRBD2 (6 bases). This CDR3 comprises 15 residues. Germline lookup yields CDR1 SGDLS and CDR2 YYNGEE. The CDR3 reads CAISVGRDLSYEHYF. CDR3 sequence (DNA): TGTGCCATCAGCGTAGGCAGGGACTTGTCCTACGAGCATTACTTC.

Notes on this clonotype: A far larger clone is only one base removed, so a read error is likely. The chain carries TRBV7-9 and TRBJ2-7, with 7 bases fitting TRBD1. The CDR3 is 14 amino acids. V gave up 5 bases and J gave up 3 bases; unmatched junction bases: 7. The germline gives CDR1 SEHNR, CDR2 FQNEAQ (reference sequence). This chain's CDR3 is CASSQPGTVYEQYF. The CDR3, as DNA: TGTGCCAGCAGCCAACCCGGGACAGTCTACGAGCAGTACTTC.

To note about this clonotype: The CDR3 does not close with the conserved phenylalanine or tryptophan, likely indicating a read error. V and J are TRBV7-2 and TRBJ1-1, with D unresolved. The CDR3 consists of 13 residues. Germline assignment: CDR1 SGHTA and CDR2 FQGNSA. Trimming pared 6 bases from V and 6 bases from J, leaving 14 bases between. The CDR3 spells CASRTDWRAEAFL. As DNA, the CDR3 is TGTGCCAGCAGAACCGATTGGAGGGCTGAAGCTTTCCTT.

Note on this clonotype: A far larger clone lies a single base away; this is likely a read error. The V gene is TRBV6-4, the J gene TRBJ1-2, with a tentative D call TRBD1 (6 bases). Germline values: CDR1 MRHNA, CDR2 SNTAGT. The CDR3 runs 15 residues. V was pared by 6 bases and J by 8 bases, with 22 bases between. The CDR3 is CASSRAVQGWSGYTF. Written as DNA, the CDR3 is TGTGCCAGCAGCCGGGCGGTACAGGGTTGGAGCGGCTACACCTTC.

Points on this clonotype: The junction and the germline gene differ at one end; a read error may be behind it. The rearrangement uses TRBV12-3 or TRBV12-4 and TRBJ1-5, with D uncertain. The CDR3 runs to 15 residues. CDR3 residues: CASSFVTANYQSQHF. CDR3 DNA sequence: TGTGCCAGCAGTTTCGTAACAGCGAACTATCAGTCCCAGCATTTT.

The rearrangement joins TRBV6-1 to TRBJ2-3; no clear D. The CDR3 totals 14 residues. Germline assignment: CDR1 MNHNS and CDR2 SASEGT. V shed 6 bases and J shed 4 bases, with 14 bases lying between them. The CDR3 region is CASSLLSGSDTQYF. The CDR3 DNA reads TGTGCCAGCAGCCTATTGTCCGGTTCAGATACGCAGTATTTT.

The chain uses TRBV7-2 and TRBJ2-7, with D possibly TRBD2 on 6 matching bases. Per germline, CDR1 SGHTA and CDR2 FQGNSA. This CDR3 comprises 14 residues. Between the trimmed V and J ends, which lost 4 bases and 3 bases, there was a span of 13 bases. Here the CDR3 reads CASSWRRGLYEQYF. CDR3 nucleotides: TGTGCCAGCAGCTGGCGGCGGGGACTCTACGAGCAGTACTTC.